A selection of T cell receptor beta chains follows, all from one sample in a study of beta chain features in type 1 diabetes. Data came from immunoSEQ multiplex PCR; TCRdb stores just in-frame clones and leaves some out. This sample has 600,000 or so clones, with around 12% found just once. Source material: naive CD4+ T cells from blood. These receptors were collected from a man aged 25 to 40 with type 1 diabetes. The CDR3 runs from the conserved cysteine through the conserved F or W. The D gene is left open where the match is weak. For some rows the clone size is stated as once, few or many, or as a class when expanded; others skip it.

d_gene: TRBD1; j_gene: TRBJ2-7; abundance: NA; v_gene: TRBV7-2; CDR3aa: CASSFLDRVYEQYF; CDR3nt: TGTGCCAGCAGCTTCCTCGACAGGGTCTACGAGCAGTACTTC
d_gene: TRBD1; j_gene: TRBJ2-7; abundance: few; v_gene: TRBV7-8; CDR3aa: CASSLGQYYEQYF; CDR3nt: TGTGCCAGCAGCTTGGGACAGTACTACGAGCAGTACTTC
d_gene: TRBD1; j_gene: TRBJ1-5; abundance: NA; v_gene: TRBV7-2; CDR3aa: CASRVTGEGYQPQHF; CDR3nt: TGTGCCAGCAGGGTAACAGGGGAGGGGTATCAGCCCCAGCATTTT
d_gene: NA; j_gene: TRBJ1-2; abundance: NA; v_gene: TRBV14; CDR3aa: CALGGFYGYTF; CDR3nt: TGTGCCCTGGGAGGGTTCTATGGCTACACCTTC
d_gene: NA; j_gene: TRBJ1-4; abundance: NA; v_gene: TRBV27; CDR3aa: CASSLSTAPTMRKLFF; CDR3nt: TGTGCCAGCAGTTTATCTACAGCTCCAACAATGAGGAAACTGTTTTTT
d_gene: TRBD2; j_gene: TRBJ2-1; abundance: NA; v_gene: TRBV6-1; CDR3aa: CASSALAGGPGYEQFF; CDR3nt: TGTGCCAGCAGTGCCTTAGCGGGGGGGCCTGGGTATGAGCAGTTCTTC
d_gene: TRBD1; j_gene: TRBJ2-7; abundance: NA; v_gene: TRBV11-2; CDR3aa: CASSLAGTGAYEQYF; CDR3nt: TGTGCCAGCAGCTTAGCAGGGACAGGGGCCTACGAGCAGTACTTC
d_gene: TRBD2; j_gene: TRBJ2-5; abundance: NA; v_gene: TRBV4-2; CDR3aa: CASSQAPTSGGAGETQYF; CDR3nt: TGTGCCAGCAGCCAAGCCCCGACTAGCGGGGGGGCTGGAGAGACCCAGTACTTC
d_gene: NA; j_gene: TRBJ2-1; abundance: NA; v_gene: TRBV27; CDR3aa: CASSLRTGVSLEVSNEQFF; CDR3nt: TGTGCCAGCAGTTTACGTACGGGTGTAAGCTTGGAAGTAAGCAATGAGCAGTTCTTC
d_gene: NA; j_gene: TRBJ2-3; abundance: few; v_gene: TRBV27; CDR3aa: CASSLSGISTDTQYF; CDR3nt: TGTGCCAGCAGTTTATCGGGGATTAGCACAGATACGCAGTATTTT
d_gene: NA; j_gene: TRBJ1-2; abundance: NA; v_gene: TRBV4-3; CDR3aa: CASSQDGGRGSSGYTF; CDR3nt: TGCGCCAGCAGCCAAGACGGCGGCAGGGGTTCGAGTGGCTACACCTTC
d_gene: NA; j_gene: TRBJ1-2; abundance: NA; v_gene: TRBV1; CDR3aa: CTSSHSNLQGADGYTF; CDR3nt: TGCACCAGCAGCCACTCCAACCTCCAGGGGGCGGATGGCTACACCTTC
d_gene: NA; j_gene: TRBJ1-5; abundance: NA; v_gene: TRBV18; CDR3aa: CASSPRASNQPQHF; CDR3nt: TGTGCCAGCTCACCACGGGCTAGCAATCAGCCCCAGCATTTT
d_gene: TRBD1; j_gene: TRBJ2-4; abundance: few; v_gene: TRBV6-5; CDR3aa: CASGDTGGIKNIQYF; CDR3nt: TGTGCCAGCGGGGACACAGGGGGCATTAAAAACATTCAGTACTTC
d_gene: NA; j_gene: TRBJ2-7; abundance: NA; v_gene: TRBV2; CDR3aa: CASSGASYEQYF; CDR3nt: TGTGCCAGCAGCGGTGCGTCCTACGAGCAGTACTTC
d_gene: NA; j_gene: TRBJ1-1; abundance: few; v_gene: TRBV6-5; CDR3aa: CASSDRPAEAFF; CDR3nt: TGTGCCAGCAGTGACCGGCCGGCTGAAGCTTTCTTT
d_gene: NA; j_gene: TRBJ1-1; abundance: NA; v_gene: TRBV5-1; CDR3aa: CASSLGETNTEAFF; CDR3nt: TGCGCCAGCAGCTTGGGTGAGACGAACACTGAAGCTTTCTTT
d_gene: NA; j_gene: TRBJ2-7; abundance: few; v_gene: TRBV6-5; CDR3aa: CASSYRPGGSRQYF; CDR3nt: TGTGCCAGCAGTTACCGGCCAGGTGGGTCGCGGCAGTACTTC
d_gene: NA; j_gene: TRBJ1-5; abundance: NA; v_gene: TRBV19; CDR3aa: CASSTAGGNQPQHF; CDR3nt: TGTGCCAGTAGTACAGCAGGGGGCAATCAGCCCCAGCATTTT
d_gene: NA; j_gene: TRBJ1-2; abundance: few; v_gene: TRBV7-2; CDR3aa: CASSPGGVTGYGYTF; CDR3nt: TGTGCCAGCAGCCCCGGAGGGGTAACAGGGTATGGCTACACCTTC
d_gene: NA; j_gene: TRBJ2-2; abundance: few; v_gene: TRBV30; CDR3aa: CASRQTGELFF; CDR3nt: TGTGCCTCGAGACAGACCGGGGAGCTGTTTTTT
d_gene: TRBD1; j_gene: TRBJ1-2; abundance: NA; v_gene: TRBV11-2; CDR3aa: CASSFIRDRERSIYGYTF; CDR3nt: TGTGCCAGCAGCTTTATTCGGGACAGGGAGAGGAGTATCTATGGCTACACCTTC
d_gene: TRBD1; j_gene: TRBJ2-5; abundance: NA; v_gene: TRBV5-1; CDR3aa: CASGRTGGEAGETQYF; CDR3nt: TGCGCCAGCGGCCGGACAGGGGGCGAGGCCGGAGAGACCCAGTACTTC
d_gene: NA; j_gene: TRBJ1-5; abundance: few; v_gene: TRBV11-2; CDR3aa: CASSLEGWQPQHF; CDR3nt: TGTGCCAGCAGCTTAGAGGGGTGGCAGCCCCAGCATTTT
d_gene: NA; j_gene: TRBJ2-2; abundance: NA; v_gene: TRBV25-1; CDR3aa: CASSDRDLGGELFF; CDR3nt: TGTGCCAGCAGTGACCGGGATCTAGGAGGGGAGCTGTTTTTT
d_gene: NA; j_gene: TRBJ1-6; abundance: few; v_gene: TRBV30; CDR3aa: CAWSVQQGDSPLHF; CDR3nt: TGTGCCTGGAGTGTACAACAGGGTGATTCACCCCTCCACTTT
d_gene: TRBD2; j_gene: TRBJ2-3; abundance: few; v_gene: TRBV7-9; CDR3aa: CASSPVWTSGGLLNTQYF; CDR3nt: TGTGCCAGCAGCCCCGTGTGGACTAGCGGGGGGCTCCTTAATACGCAGTATTTT
d_gene: TRBD2; j_gene: TRBJ2-1; abundance: NA; v_gene: TRBV9; CDR3aa: CASSVDQAGDVEQFF; CDR3nt: TGTGCCAGCAGCGTAGATCAAGCGGGGGACGTTGAGCAGTTCTTC
d_gene: NA; j_gene: TRBJ1-2; abundance: NA; v_gene: TRBV7-2; CDR3aa: CASSTRTQKNYGYTF; CDR3nt: TGTGCCAGCAGCACCCGGACACAAAAGAACTATGGCTACACCTTC
d_gene: NA; j_gene: TRBJ2-7; abundance: few; v_gene: TRBV23-1; CDR3aa: CASRRQKNEQYF; CDR3nt: TGCGCCAGCAGACGACAGAAGAACGAGCAGTACTTC
d_gene: NA; j_gene: TRBJ1-6; abundance: NA; v_gene: TRBV19; CDR3aa: CASSIEGAPLHF; CDR3nt: TGTGCCAGTAGTATTGAAGGGGCACCCCTCCACTTT
d_gene: NA; j_gene: TRBJ2-1; abundance: NA; v_gene: TRBV29-1; CDR3aa: CSVLPAGRQFF; CDR3nt: TGCAGCGTCCTTCCGGCGGGAAGGCAGTTCTTC
d_gene: NA; j_gene: TRBJ1-1; abundance: NA; v_gene: TRBV29-1; CDR3aa: CSVEAPRGGNTEAFF; CDR3nt: TGCAGCGTTGAAGCCCCGAGGGGGGGAAACACTGAAGCTTTCTTT
d_gene: NA; j_gene: TRBJ2-2; abundance: NA; v_gene: TRBV4-3; CDR3aa: CASSQDAGGANTGELFF; CDR3nt: TGCGCCAGCAGCCAAGACGCCGGCGGGGCGAACACCGGGGAGCTGTTTTTT
d_gene: NA; j_gene: TRBJ2-7; abundance: NA; v_gene: TRBV4-3; CDR3aa: CASSQEPNRGYEQYF; CDR3nt: TGCGCCAGCAGCCAAGAACCAAACCGAGGGTACGAGCAGTACTTC
d_gene: NA; j_gene: TRBJ2-2; abundance: few; v_gene: TRBV7-2; CDR3aa: CASSFQGGGNTGELFF; CDR3nt: TGTGCCAGCAGCTTCCAGGGAGGTGGGAACACCGGGGAGCTGTTTTTT
d_gene: NA; j_gene: TRBJ1-4; abundance: few; v_gene: TRBV28; CDR3aa: CASSDSYNEKLFF; CDR3nt: TGTGCCAGCAGTGACAGCTATAATGAAAAACTGTTTTTT
d_gene: NA; j_gene: TRBJ1-3; abundance: NA; v_gene: TRBV30; CDR3aa: CAWSVTANTIYF; CDR3nt: TGTGCCTGGAGTGTGACCGCAAACACCATATATTTT
d_gene: NA; j_gene: TRBJ2-6; abundance: few; v_gene: TRBV5-1; CDR3aa: CASNGAGSPGANVLTF; CDR3nt: TGCGCCAGCAATGGGGCGGGGTCCCCTGGGGCCAACGTCCTGACTTTC
d_gene: NA; j_gene: TRBJ2-2; abundance: few; v_gene: TRBV27; CDR3aa: CASSPYIGELFF; CDR3nt: TGTGCCAGCAGTCCATATATTGGGGAGCTGTTTTTT
d_gene: NA; j_gene: TRBJ1-2; abundance: few; v_gene: TRBV10-3; CDR3aa: CAISEVLYGYTF; CDR3nt: TGTGCCATCAGTGAGGTCCTTTATGGCTACACCTTC
d_gene: NA; j_gene: TRBJ2-5; abundance: few; v_gene: TRBV2; CDR3aa: CASSERSRDETQYF; CDR3nt: TGTGCCAGCAGTGAACGGTCCAGGGATGAGACCCAGTACTTC
d_gene: TRBD1; j_gene: TRBJ2-5; abundance: NA; v_gene: TRBV6-5; CDR3aa: CASSLSGQYQETQYF; CDR3nt: TGTGCCAGCAGTTTATCGGGACAGTACCAAGAGACCCAGTACTTC
d_gene: NA; j_gene: TRBJ1-3; abundance: few; v_gene: TRBV29-1; CDR3aa: CSVSDSGNTIYF; CDR3nt: TGCAGCGTGAGTGACTCTGGAAACACCATATATTTT
d_gene: NA; j_gene: TRBJ1-2; abundance: few; v_gene: TRBV18; CDR3aa: CASSPEVYGYTF; CDR3nt: TGTGCCAGCTCACCAGAGGTTTATGGCTACACCTTC
d_gene: TRBD1; j_gene: TRBJ1-1; abundance: NA; v_gene: TRBV25-1; CDR3aa: CASSLTGGTEAFF; CDR3nt: TGTGCCAGCAGTCTGACAGGGGGCACTGAAGCTTTCTTT